What follows is one T cell receptor (beta chain) and its context. Its antigen is still unknown. This record belongs to a study of T cell repertoires in cytomegalovirus infection. The V end lost 2 bases, the J end lost 1 base, and 9 bases lay between the germline ends. The CDR3 runs to 14 residues. Germline assignment: CDR1 MNHNY and CDR2 SVGAGI (reference sequence). A single record per CDR3 protein comes from TCRdb applying MiXCR to the reads. The data contain some 180,000 distinct CDR3 sequences, about a sixth of them singletons. General study results and limits: CMV-specific HLA-C-restricted TCR beta clonotypes dominated the ex vivo response.

The receptor comes from a human donor in good health (CMV status not recorded). Some clones in this sample may be carry-over from other donors' samples. The specimen sequenced was CD8+ T cells from PBMCs. The chain links TRBV6-6 to TRBJ2-7, with D possibly being TRBD1 (5 bases). As DNA, the CDR3 is TGTGCCAGCAGTTACCCAGGGCTTTCCTACGAGCAGTACTTC. As protein: CASSYPGLSYEQYF.